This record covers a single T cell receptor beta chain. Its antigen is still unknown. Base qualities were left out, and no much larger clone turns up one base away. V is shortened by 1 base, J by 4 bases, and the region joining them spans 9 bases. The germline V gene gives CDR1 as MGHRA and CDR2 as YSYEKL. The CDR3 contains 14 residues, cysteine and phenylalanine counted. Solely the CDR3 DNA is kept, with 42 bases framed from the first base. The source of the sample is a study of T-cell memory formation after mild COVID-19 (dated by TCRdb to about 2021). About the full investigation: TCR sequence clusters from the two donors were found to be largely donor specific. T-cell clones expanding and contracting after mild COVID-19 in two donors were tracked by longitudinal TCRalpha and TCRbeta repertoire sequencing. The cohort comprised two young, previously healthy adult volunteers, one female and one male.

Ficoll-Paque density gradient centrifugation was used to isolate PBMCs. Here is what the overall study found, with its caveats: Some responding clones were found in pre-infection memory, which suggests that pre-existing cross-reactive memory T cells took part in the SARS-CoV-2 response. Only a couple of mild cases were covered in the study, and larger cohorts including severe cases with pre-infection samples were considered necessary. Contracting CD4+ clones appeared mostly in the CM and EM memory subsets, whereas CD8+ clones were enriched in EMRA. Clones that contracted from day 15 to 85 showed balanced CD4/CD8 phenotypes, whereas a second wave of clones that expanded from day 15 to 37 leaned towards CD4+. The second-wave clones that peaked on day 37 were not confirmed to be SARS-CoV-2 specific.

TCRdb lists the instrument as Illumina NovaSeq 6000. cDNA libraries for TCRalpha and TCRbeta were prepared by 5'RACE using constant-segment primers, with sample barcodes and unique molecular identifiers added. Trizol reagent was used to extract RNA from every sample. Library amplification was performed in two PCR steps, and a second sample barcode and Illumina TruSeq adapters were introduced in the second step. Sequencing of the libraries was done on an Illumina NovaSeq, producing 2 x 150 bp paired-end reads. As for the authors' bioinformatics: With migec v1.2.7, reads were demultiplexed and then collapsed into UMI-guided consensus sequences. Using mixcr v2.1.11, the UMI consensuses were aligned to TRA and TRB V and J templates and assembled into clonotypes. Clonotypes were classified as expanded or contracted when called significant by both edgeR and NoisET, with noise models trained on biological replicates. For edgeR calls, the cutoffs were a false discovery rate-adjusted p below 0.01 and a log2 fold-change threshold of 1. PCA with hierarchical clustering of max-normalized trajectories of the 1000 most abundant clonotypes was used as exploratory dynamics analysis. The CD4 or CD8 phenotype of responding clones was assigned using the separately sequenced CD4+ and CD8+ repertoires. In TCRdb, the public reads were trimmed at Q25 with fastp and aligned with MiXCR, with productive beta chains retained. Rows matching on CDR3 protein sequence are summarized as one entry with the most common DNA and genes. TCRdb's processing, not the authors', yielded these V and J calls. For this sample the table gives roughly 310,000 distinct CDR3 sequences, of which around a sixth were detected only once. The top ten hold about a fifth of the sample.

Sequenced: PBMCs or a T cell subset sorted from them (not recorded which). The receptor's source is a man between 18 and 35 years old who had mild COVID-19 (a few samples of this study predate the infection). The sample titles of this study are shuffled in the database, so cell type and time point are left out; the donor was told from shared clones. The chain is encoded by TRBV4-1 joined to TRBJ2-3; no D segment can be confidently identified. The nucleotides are TGCGCCAGCAGCCAAGGAAGTTTGGCAGATACGCAGTATTTT. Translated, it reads CASSQGSLADTQYF.